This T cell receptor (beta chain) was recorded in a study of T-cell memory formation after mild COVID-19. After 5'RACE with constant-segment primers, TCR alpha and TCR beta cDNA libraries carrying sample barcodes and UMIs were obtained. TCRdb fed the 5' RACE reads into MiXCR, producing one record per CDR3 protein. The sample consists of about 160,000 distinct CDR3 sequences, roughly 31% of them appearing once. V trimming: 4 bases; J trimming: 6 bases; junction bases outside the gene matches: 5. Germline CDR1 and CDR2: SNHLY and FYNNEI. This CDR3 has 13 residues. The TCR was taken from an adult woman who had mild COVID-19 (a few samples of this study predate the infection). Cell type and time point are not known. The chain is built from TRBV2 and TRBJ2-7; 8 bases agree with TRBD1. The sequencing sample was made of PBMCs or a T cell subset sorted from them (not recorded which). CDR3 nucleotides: TGTGCCAGCAGTGCCAATACAGGGGGCGAGCAGTACTTC. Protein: CASSANTGGEQYF.